Following are 30 T cell receptor beta chains from one sample sequenced in a study of post-analysis software for immune sequencing data. General observations from the study: Five or six TRBV segments, TRBV5-6, TRBV5-1 and TRBV20-1 among them, were found more frequent in patients than controls.

Unique molecular identifiers featured in each of the TCR beta cDNA libraries. A single record per CDR3 protein comes from TCRdb applying MiXCR to the PCR reads. The data contain roughly 870,000 distinct CDR3 sequences, about 50% of them singletons. Antigens of these TCRs are unknown. The sequencing input was blood. All receptors derive from a girl aged 5-17 years with multiple sclerosis.

V is TRBV7-9 and J is TRBJ2-7; weak D call: TRBD1 (6 bases). TRBJ2-5 matches the DNA end more closely, so the J call is doubtful. CDR1 SEHNR and CDR2 FQNEAQ come from the germline V gene (reference sequence). This CDR3 is built from 16 residues. The CDR3 is CASSYLSGESGETQYF. Here the CDR3 DNA reads TGTGCCAGCAGCTACCTTTCAGGGGAGTCTGGGGAGACCCAGTACTTC.

The chain is built from TRBV29-1 and TRBJ2-7, with 9 bases identical to TRBD1. The V segment lost 3 bases and the J segment 2 bases; nucleotides outside the gene matches: 8. Germline CDR1 is SQVTM and CDR2 is ANQGSEA. The CDR3 is made up of 15 amino acids. The CDR3 DNA reads as TGCAGCGTTGACGTTTCCGGGACAGGGCCCTACGAGCAGTACTTC. Its protein is CSVDVSGTGPYEQYF.

The chain couples TRBV4-1 to TRBJ1-2; 9 bases agree with TRBD1. Germline V gene lookup returns CDR1 MGHRA and CDR2 YSYEKL. There are 15 residues in the CDR3. V dropped 4 bases and J dropped 4; count of bases not matched to a gene: 7. CDR3 DNA: TGCGCCAGCAGCCTACAGGGGGCATCTACCTATGGCTACACCTTC. This codes for CASSLQGASTYGYTF.

A few counts support this clonotype. The junction does not match germline at one end; this may be a read error. V usage is TRBV5-1 and J usage is TRBJ2-1; 7 bases fit TRBD1. In germline, CDR1 is SGHRS, CDR2 YFSETQ. The CDR3 runs to 13 residues. In DNA, the CDR3 is TGTGCCAGCAGCTCAGGGGGCTACAATGAGCAGTTCTTC. It encodes CASSSGGYNEQFF.

This clonotype was seen more than once but under ten times. The chain recombines TRBV5-1 with TRBJ2-3; D possibly corresponds to TRBD1 (5 bases). V was trimmed by 4 bases and J by 2 bases, leaving 14 bases between them. This CDR3 spans 15 amino acids. CDR1 SGHRS and CDR2 YFSETQ come from the germline V gene. CDR3 amino acids: CASSTLRGHTDTQYF. DNA of the CDR3: TGCGCCAGCAGCACCCTACGCGGACACACAGATACGCAGTATTTT.

This clonotype has more than one count but fewer than ten. V is TRBV7-2 and J is TRBJ2-1; TRBD2 might be the D (5 bases). Deletions cut 3 bases from V and 1 base from J, with 10 bases between. CDR3 length equals 15 residues. CDR1 SGHTA and CDR2 FQGNSA come from the germline V gene. The CDR3, as DNA: TGTGCCAGCAGCTTCTCGGGGATATCCTACAATGAGCAGTTCTTC. It translates to CASSFSGISYNEQFF.

The chain recombines TRBV29-1 with TRBJ1-2; D is undetermined. V lost 4 bases and J lost 5, with 8 bases in between. There are 11 residues in the CDR3. Germline V CDR1 and CDR2: SQVTM, ANQGSEA. This chain's CDR3 is CSVGPEYGYTF. DNA of the CDR3: TGCAGCGTTGGCCCGGAGTATGGCTACACCTTC.

Details on this clonotype: Compared with germline, one end of the junction differs, possibly owing to a read error. V usage is TRBV10-3 and J usage is TRBJ2-3, with 11 nucleotides matching TRBD2. The CDR3 runs 15 residues. Germline lookup yields CDR1 ENHRY and CDR2 SYGVKD. The CDR3 reads CAISESSGGRNTQYF. CDR3 bases: TGTGCCATCAGCGAGTCTAGCGGGGGGCGCAATACGCAGTATTTT.

The chain uses TRBV20-1 and TRBJ2-7, with TRBD2 identical over 13 bases. Per the germline V gene, CDR1 is DFQATT and CDR2 is SNEGSKA (reference sequence). Trimming took 1 base from V and 3 from J; bases not matched to a gene: 9. CDR3 length: 17 residues. The CDR3 spells CSARGGTSGVLYYEQYF. The CDR3 coding sequence is TGCAGTGCTAGAGGTGGGACTAGCGGGGTCCTTTACTACGAGCAGTACTTC.

Written as DNA, the CDR3 is TGTGCCAGCAGCCAAGGATTTCAAGAGACCCAGTACTTC. Translated: CASSQGFQETQYF. The V gene is TRBV14, the J gene TRBJ2-5; D not certain. The CDR3 spans 13 residues. Between the trimmed V and J ends, which lost 1 base and 2 bases, there was a span of 5 bases. Germline CDR1 is SGHDN and CDR2 is FVKESK.

The V gene is TRBV2, the J gene TRBJ2-7; 7 bases match TRBD1. In germline, CDR1 is SNHLY, CDR2 FYNNEI. The CDR3 is 19 residues long. Trimming at V came to 3 bases and at J to 2 bases, leaving 19 bases not matched to a gene. As DNA, the CDR3 is TGTGCCAGCAGTGATACAAGGGGGCGAGATAGAATCGACCCCTACGAGCAGTACTTC. This codes for CASSDTRGRDRIDPYEQYF. The full variable domain, with the rest looked up from reference TRBV2 and TRBJ2-7, is EPEVTQTPSHQVTQMGQEVILRCVPISNHLYFYWYRQILGQKVEFLVSFYNNEISEKSEIFDDQFSVERPDGSNFTLKIRSTKLEDSAMYFCASSDTRGRDRIDPYEQYFGPGTRLTVT.

The J gene is TRBJ2-7, the V gene TRBV20-1; D remains ambiguous. Germline V gene lookup returns CDR1 DFQATT and CDR2 SNEGSKA (reference sequence). This CDR3 has 11 amino acids. V shed 6 bases and J shed 6 bases, with 12 bases lying between them. CDR3 protein: CSANEIGEQYF. In nucleotides, the CDR3 is TGCAGTGCCAATGAGATCGGCGAGCAGTACTTC.

The chain uses TRBV24-1 and TRBJ2-5; maybe TRBD1 (5 bases). CDR1 KGHDR and CDR2 SFDVKD come from the germline V gene. The CDR3 has 15 residues. Trimming removed 4 bases from V and 0 bases from J, with 11 bases in between. The CDR3 DNA reads TGTGCCACCAGTGACCCTACAGGTGACCAAGAGACCCAGTACTTC. It encodes CATSDPTGDQETQYF.

The V gene is TRBV20-1, the J gene TRBJ2-5; TRBD2 might be the D (6 bases). This CDR3 has 12 residues. The V gene's germline CDR1 is DFQATT and CDR2 SNEGSKA (reference sequence). CDR3 nucleotide sequence: TGCTCGTTAAGCCGGGGGAGGAAGGCCCAGTACTTC. Encoded protein: CSLSRGRKAQYF.

This clonotype was observed a handful of times. The chain couples TRBV5-1 to TRBJ2-2; TRBD1 or TRBD2 may be the D gene (5 bases each). Trimming stripped 4 bases from V and 6 bases from J, with 16 bases between. The CDR3 extends over 15 amino acids. Germline-derived CDR1 and CDR2 are SGHRS and YFSETQ. In nucleotides, the CDR3 is TGCGCCAGCAGCCCCTCCGGGACCGGCGCCGGGGAGCTGTTTTTT. Translating gives CASSPSGTGAGELFF.

The J gene is TRBJ2-7, the V gene TRBV5-1; D perhaps matches TRBD2 (5 bases). Germline CDR1 and CDR2: SGHRS and YFSETQ. V gave up 5 bases and J gave up 2 bases, with 11 bases separating them. The CDR3 loop spans 13 amino acids. This CDR3 is CASRLSGAYEQYF. The DNA of the CDR3 is TGCGCCAGCAGACTTTCCGGGGCCTACGAGCAGTACTTC.

The gene calls are TRBV6-5 and TRBJ2-5; D unclear. Matching the DNA end better, TRBJ2-1 makes the J call doubtful. This CDR3 contains 12 residues. Looked up from germline, CDR1 is MNHEY and CDR2 is SVGAGI. The DNA for the CDR3 is TGTGCCAGCAGTACCCTTGGGATGGCTCAGTTCTTC. Its protein is CASSTLGMAQFF.

This chain joins TRBV29-1 and TRBJ1-1; D may be TRBD1 (6 bases). With 4 bases removed from V and 1 base from J, the gap between germline ends came to 10 bases. The CDR3 spans 13 residues. Germline V gene sequence: CDR1 SQVTM, CDR2 ANQGSEA. CDR3 region: CSVGQDTNTEAFF. CDR3 DNA sequence: TGCAGCGTTGGACAGGATACGAACACTGAAGCTTTCTTT. The variable domain in full, completed from reference TRBV29-1 and TRBJ1-1, reads SAVISQKPSRDICQRGTSLTIQCQVDSQVTMMFWYRQQPGQSLTLIATANQGSEATYESGFVIDKFPISRPNLTFSTLTVSNMSPEDSSIYLCSVGQDTNTEAFFGQGTRLTVV.

This clonotype was counted only a few times. This rearrangement joins TRBV29-1 to TRBJ2-7; D is uncertain. Germline V gene data show CDR1 as SQVTM and CDR2 as ANQGSEA. The CDR3 loop spans 14 amino acids. Trimming took 7 bases from V and 3 from J, leaving 19 bases between them. The CDR3 spells CSAAEPFLNYEQYF. CDR3 nucleotides: TGCAGCGCCGCAGAGCCCTTTCTTAACTACGAGCAGTACTTC.

This sequence joins TRBV14 and TRBJ2-5; D remains unclear. The CDR3 is made up of 12 amino acids. In germline, CDR1 is SGHDN, CDR2 FVKESK. The V gene lost 0 bases and the J gene lost 5 bases, with 4 bases spanning the gap. CDR3 loop: CASSQDAETQYF. CDR3 coding DNA: TGTGCCAGCAGCCAAGATGCGGAGACCCAGTACTTC.

This rearrangement joins TRBV10-3 to TRBJ2-7; D is undetermined. The CDR3 loop spans 15 amino acids. Trimming removed 8 bases from V and 1 base from J, with 18 bases in between. Germline CDR1 reads ENHRY; CDR2 reads SYGVKD. DNA for the CDR3: TGTGCCATCCGTCGTAGGGTAGAATCTTCCTACGAGCAGTACTTC. As protein: CAIRRRVESSYEQYF.

This chain joins TRBV12-3 or TRBV12-4 and TRBJ2-7; D not certain. The J call may not be correct, given that the DNA end is closer to TRBJ2-1. The CDR3 loop spans 13 amino acids. CDR3 nucleotide sequence: TGTGCCAGCAGTTTGATCCGGAGCCATGAGCAGTTCTTC. Its protein is CASSLIRSHEQFF.

The gene calls are TRBV20-1 and TRBJ1-2; 7 bases match TRBD1. J gave up 4 bases and V 7 bases, and 9 bases lay outside the gene matches. CDR3 length: 13 amino acids. Germline V gene data show CDR1 as DFQATT and CDR2 as SNEGSKA (reference sequence). For the CDR3, the DNA is TGCAGTGTTAAGACGACAGGGTGCTATGGCTACACCTTC. Protein: CSVKTTGCYGYTF.

The CDR3 DNA sequence: TGCAGCGTCTTCGGACTAGCTTACGAGCAGTACTTC. It translates to CSVFGLAYEQYF. V usage is TRBV29-1 and J usage is TRBJ2-7, with TRBD2 identical over 8 bases. Germline CDR1 SQVTM, CDR2 ANQGSEA. J was trimmed by 4 bases and V by 6 bases; bases with no gene match: 5. The CDR3 length is 12 residues.

This chain links TRBV12-5 with TRBJ1-2, with D perhaps TRBD1 (5 bases). V was trimmed by 7 bases and J by 4 bases, leaving 16 bases between them. The CDR3 has 14 residues. Germline-derived CDR1 and CDR2 are LGHNT and FRNRAP. The CDR3 region is CASARGLQPYGYTF. CDR3 bases: TGTGCTAGTGCCCGGGGCCTCCAGCCCTATGGCTACACCTTC.

This chain connects TRBV5-6 to TRBJ2-6, with TRBD1 identical over 8 bases. The CDR3 covers 16 residues. Germline-derived CDR1 and CDR2 are SGHDT and YYEEEE. V gave up 8 bases and J gave up 0 bases; unmatched junction bases: 7. CDR3: CASTKTGGSGANVLTF. In nucleotides, the CDR3 is TGTGCCAGTACTAAAACAGGGGGCTCTGGGGCCAACGTCCTGACTTTC.

This chain links TRBV12-3 or TRBV12-4 with TRBJ1-4, with TRBD1 matching 8 bases. CDR3 length: 14 amino acids. The V and J ends lost 6 bases and 3 bases, in that order; junction bases with no gene match: 3. The CDR3 region is CASRATGANEKLFF. The DNA for the CDR3 is TGTGCCAGCAGGGCGACAGGGGCTAATGAAAAACTGTTTTTT.

This clonotype has a single count. The chain joins TRBV29-1 to TRBJ2-5, with 12 bases fitting TRBD1. Gene TRBJ2-7 matches the end of the DNA better, so the J call may be wrong. The CDR3 length is 14 residues. Germline V gene data show CDR1 as SQVTM and CDR2 as ANQGSEA. The CDR3 protein is CSVVGTGGLYEQYF. The DNA of the CDR3 is TGCAGCGTTGTCGGGACAGGGGGCCTGTACGAGCAGTACTTC.

This chain connects TRBV14 to TRBJ2-7; TRBD2 matches at 13 bases. The J call may be incorrect, as the DNA end agrees better with TRBJ2-5. The CDR3 runs to 17 residues. Germline CDR1 and CDR2: SGHDN and FVKESK. The CDR3 reads CASSQRTSGRFKETQYF. As DNA, the CDR3 is TGTGCCAGCAGCCAAAGGACTAGCGGGAGATTTAAAGAGACCCAGTACTTC.

The V gene is TRBV29-1, the J gene TRBJ2-1; either TRBD1 or TRBD2 may fit D (5 bases each). Trimming cost V 7 bases and J 5 bases, with 15 bases left between them. The CDR3 totals 13 residues. From germline, CDR1 is SQVTM and CDR2 ANQGSEA. CDR3 coding DNA: TGCAGCGCCCATTGGGGGATTGACAATGAGCAGTTCTTC. It codes for CSAHWGIDNEQFF.